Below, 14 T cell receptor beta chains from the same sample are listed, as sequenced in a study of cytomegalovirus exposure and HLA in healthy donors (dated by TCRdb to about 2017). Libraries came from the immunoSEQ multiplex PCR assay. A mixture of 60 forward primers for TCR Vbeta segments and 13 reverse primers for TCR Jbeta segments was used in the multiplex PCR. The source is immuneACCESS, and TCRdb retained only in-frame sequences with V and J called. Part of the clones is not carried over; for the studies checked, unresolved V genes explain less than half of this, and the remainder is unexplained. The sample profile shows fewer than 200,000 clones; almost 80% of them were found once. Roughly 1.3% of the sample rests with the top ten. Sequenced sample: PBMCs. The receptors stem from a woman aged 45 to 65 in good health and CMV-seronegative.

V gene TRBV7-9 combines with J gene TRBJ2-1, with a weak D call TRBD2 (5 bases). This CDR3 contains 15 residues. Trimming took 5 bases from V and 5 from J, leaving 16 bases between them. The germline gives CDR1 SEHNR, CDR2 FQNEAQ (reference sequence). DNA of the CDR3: TGTGCCAGCAGCCAAGCCTTGACTAACCACAATGAGCAGTTCTTC. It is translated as CASSQALTNHNEQFF.

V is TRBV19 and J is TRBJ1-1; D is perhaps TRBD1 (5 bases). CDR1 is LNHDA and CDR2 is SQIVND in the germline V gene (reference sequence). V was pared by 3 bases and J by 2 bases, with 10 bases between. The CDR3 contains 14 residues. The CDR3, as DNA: TGTGCCAGTAGTATTCAGGGCGATAACACTGAAGCTTTCTTT. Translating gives CASSIQGDNTEAFF.

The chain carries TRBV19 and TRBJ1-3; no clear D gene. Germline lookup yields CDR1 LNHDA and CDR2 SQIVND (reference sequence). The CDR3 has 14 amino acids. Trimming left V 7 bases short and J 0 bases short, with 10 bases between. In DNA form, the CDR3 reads TGTGCCAGTAATAACAGACACTCTGGAAACACCATATATTTT. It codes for CASNNRHSGNTIYF.

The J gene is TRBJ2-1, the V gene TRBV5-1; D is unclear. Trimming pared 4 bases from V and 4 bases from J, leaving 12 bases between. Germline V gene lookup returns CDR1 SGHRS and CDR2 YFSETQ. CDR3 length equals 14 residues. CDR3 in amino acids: CASSPSLVYNEQFF. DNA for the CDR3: TGCGCCAGCAGCCCTTCTCTCGTTTACAATGAGCAGTTCTTC.

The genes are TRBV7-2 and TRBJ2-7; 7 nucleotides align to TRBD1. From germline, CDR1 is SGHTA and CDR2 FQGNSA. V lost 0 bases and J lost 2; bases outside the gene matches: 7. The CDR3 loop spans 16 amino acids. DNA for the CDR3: TGTGCCAGCAGCTTAGCACGAGGGACAGTAACCTACGAGCAGTACTTC. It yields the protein CASSLARGTVTYEQYF.

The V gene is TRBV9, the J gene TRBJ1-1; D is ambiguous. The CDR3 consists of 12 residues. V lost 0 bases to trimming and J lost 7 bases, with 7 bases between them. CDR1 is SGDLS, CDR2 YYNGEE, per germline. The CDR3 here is CASSVVTGEAFF. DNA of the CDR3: TGTGCCAGCAGCGTAGTCACCGGTGAAGCTTTCTTT.

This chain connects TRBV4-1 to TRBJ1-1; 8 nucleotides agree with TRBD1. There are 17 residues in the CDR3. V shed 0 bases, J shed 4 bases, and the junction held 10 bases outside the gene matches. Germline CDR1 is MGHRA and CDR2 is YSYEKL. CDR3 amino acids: CASSQDRQGAPGTEAFF. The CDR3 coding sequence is TGCGCCAGCAGCCAAGATAGGCAGGGGGCGCCAGGCACTGAAGCTTTCTTT.

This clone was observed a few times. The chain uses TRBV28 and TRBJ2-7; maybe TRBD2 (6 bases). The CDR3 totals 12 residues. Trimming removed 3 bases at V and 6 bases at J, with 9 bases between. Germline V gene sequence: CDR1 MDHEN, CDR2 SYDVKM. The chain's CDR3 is CASSLTSSEQYF. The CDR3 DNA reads TGTGCCAGCAGTTTGACTAGTAGCGAGCAGTACTTC.

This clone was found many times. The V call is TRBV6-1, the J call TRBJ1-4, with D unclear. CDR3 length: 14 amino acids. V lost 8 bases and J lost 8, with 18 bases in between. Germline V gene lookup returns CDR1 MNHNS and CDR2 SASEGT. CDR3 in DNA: TGTGCCAGCCAAGAAGTTCCCCAACGGGAAAAACTGTTTTTT. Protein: CASQEVPQREKLFF.

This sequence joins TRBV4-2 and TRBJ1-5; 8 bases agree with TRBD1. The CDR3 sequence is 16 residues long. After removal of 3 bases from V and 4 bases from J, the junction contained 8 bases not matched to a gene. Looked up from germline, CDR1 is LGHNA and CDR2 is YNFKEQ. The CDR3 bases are TGTGCCAGCAGCCAGCCCGGGACAGGCAATAATCAGCCCCAGCATTTT. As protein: CASSQPGTGNNQPQHF.

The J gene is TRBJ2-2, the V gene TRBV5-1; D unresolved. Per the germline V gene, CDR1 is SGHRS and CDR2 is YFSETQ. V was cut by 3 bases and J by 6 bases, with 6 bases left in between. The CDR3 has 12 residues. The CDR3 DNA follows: TGCGCCAGCAGCTCCTCTGCCGGGGAGCTGTTTTTT. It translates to CASSSSAGELFF.

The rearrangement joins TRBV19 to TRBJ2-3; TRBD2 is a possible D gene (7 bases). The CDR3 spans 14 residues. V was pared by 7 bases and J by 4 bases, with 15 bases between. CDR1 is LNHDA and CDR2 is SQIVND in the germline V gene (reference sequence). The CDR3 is CASKGGGSPDTQYF. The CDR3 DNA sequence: TGTGCCAGTAAGGGGGGGGGCAGCCCAGATACGCAGTATTTT.

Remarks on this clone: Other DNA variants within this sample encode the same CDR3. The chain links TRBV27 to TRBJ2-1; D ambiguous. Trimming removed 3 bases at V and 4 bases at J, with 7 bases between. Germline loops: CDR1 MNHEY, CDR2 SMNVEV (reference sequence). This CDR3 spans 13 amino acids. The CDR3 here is CASSLAVYNEQFF. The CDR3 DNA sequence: TGTGCCAGCAGTTTGGCGGTGTACAATGAGCAGTTCTTC.

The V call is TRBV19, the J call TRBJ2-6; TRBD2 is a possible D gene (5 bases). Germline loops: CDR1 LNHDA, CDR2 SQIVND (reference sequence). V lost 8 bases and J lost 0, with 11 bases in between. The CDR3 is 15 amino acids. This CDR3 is CASAPGSSGANVLTF. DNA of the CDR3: TGTGCCAGTGCACCGGGGAGCTCTGGGGCCAACGTCCTGACTTTC.